This T cell receptor beta chain was obtained from a study of CD8 T cells in Susac syndrome. Random hexamers served to reverse transcribe roughly 0.45 to 1 ug RNA. TCRdb processed the immunoSEQ multiplex PCR reads anew with MiXCR; each CDR3 protein has one entry. This sample has approximately 120,000 distinct CDR3 sequences; more than 80% occur once, and the top ten carry less than 0.4%. Trimming left V 3 bases short and J 0 bases short, with 12 bases between. Germline assignment: CDR1 SEHNR and CDR2 FQNEAQ (reference sequence). CDR3 length equals 16 residues. The specimen sequenced was CD8+ T cells from PBMCs. The chain is built from TRBV7-9 and TRBJ1-5; TRBD1 is a possible D gene (6 bases). This clonotype originated in a human donor with multiple sclerosis. The DNA for the CDR3 is TGTGCCAGCAGCTTTGCGGGGGGCCTTAGCAATCAGCCCCAGCATTTT. Its protein is CASSFAGGLSNQPQHF.